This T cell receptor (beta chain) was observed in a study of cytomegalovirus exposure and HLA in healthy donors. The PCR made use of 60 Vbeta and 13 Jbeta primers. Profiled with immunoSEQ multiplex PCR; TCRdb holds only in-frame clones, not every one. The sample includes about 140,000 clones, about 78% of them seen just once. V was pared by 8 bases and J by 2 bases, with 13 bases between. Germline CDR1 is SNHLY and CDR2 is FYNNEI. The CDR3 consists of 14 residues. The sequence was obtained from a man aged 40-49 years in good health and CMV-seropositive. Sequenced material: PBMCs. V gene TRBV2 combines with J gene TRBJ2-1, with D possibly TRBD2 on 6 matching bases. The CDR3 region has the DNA TGTGCCAGCCTATGGGAGGCCCCCTACAATGAGCAGTTCTTC. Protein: CASLWEAPYNEQFF.